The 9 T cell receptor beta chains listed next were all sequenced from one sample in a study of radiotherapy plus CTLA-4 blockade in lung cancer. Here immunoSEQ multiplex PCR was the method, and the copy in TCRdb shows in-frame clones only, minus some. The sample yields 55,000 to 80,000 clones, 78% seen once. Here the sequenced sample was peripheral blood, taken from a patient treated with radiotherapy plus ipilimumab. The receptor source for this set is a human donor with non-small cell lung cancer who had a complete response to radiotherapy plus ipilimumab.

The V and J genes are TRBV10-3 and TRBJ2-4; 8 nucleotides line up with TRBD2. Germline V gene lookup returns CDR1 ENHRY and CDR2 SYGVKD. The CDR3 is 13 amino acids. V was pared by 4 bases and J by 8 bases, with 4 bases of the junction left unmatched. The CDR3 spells CAISAREGDIQYF. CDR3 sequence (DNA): TGTGCCATCAGTGCCCGGGAGGGGGACATTCAGTACTTC.

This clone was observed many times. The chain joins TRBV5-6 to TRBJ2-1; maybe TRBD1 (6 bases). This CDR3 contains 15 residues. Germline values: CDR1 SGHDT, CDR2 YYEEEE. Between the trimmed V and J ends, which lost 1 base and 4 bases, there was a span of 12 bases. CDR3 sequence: CASSLPQGNYNEQFF. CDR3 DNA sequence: TGTGCCAGCAGCTTGCCACAGGGTAATTACAATGAGCAGTTCTTC.

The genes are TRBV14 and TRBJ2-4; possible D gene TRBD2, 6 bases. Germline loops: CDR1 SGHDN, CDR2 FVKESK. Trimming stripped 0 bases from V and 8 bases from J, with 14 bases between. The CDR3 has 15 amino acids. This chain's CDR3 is CASSQERRGGDIQYF. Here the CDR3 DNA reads TGTGCCAGCAGCCAAGAAAGGAGGGGCGGGGACATTCAGTACTTC.

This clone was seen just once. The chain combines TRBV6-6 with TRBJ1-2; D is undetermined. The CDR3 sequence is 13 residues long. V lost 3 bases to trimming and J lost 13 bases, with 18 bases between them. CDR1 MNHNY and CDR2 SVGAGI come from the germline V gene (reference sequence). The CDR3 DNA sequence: TGTGCCAGCAGTTATTCAGACGGCCGTTCGAGCACCTTC. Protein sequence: CASSYSDGRSSTF.

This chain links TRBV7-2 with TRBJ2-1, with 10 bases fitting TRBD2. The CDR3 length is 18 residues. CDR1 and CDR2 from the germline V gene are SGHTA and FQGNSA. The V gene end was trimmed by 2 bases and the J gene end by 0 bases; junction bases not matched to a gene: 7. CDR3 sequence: CASSLRSSGSSSYNEQFF. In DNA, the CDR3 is TGTGCCAGCAGCTTACGGTCTAGCGGGAGCAGCTCCTACAATGAGCAGTTCTTC.

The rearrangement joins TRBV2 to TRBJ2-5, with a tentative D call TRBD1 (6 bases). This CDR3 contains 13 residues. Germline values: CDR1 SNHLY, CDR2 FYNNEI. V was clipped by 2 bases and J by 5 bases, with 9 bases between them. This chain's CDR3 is CASSEFQGETQYF. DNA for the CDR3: TGTGCCAGCAGTGAATTCCAGGGGGAGACCCAGTACTTC.

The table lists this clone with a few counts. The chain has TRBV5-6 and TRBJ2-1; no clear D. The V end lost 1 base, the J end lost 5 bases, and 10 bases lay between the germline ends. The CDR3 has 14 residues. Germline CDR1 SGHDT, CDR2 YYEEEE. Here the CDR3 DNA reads TGTGCCAGCAGCTTGCAGAGCACCCACAATGAGCAGTTCTTC. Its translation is CASSLQSTHNEQFF.

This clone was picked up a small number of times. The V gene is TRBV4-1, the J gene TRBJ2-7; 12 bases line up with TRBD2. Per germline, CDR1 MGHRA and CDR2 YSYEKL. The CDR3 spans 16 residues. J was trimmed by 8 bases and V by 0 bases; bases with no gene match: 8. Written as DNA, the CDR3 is TGCGCCAGCAGCCAAGACCGACTAGCGGGGGATGGGAAGCAGTACTTC. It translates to CASSQDRLAGDGKQYF.

The CDR3 nucleotides are TGTGCCAGCAGCGCCGACGGATTCTATGAGCAGTTCTTC. Its translation is CASSADGFYEQFF. The J gene is TRBJ2-1, the V gene TRBV11-3; no reliable D call. There are 13 residues in the CDR3. Trimming cost V 5 bases and J 8 bases, with 13 bases left between them. Per the germline V gene, CDR1 is SGHNT and CDR2 is YENEEA.